These 17 T cell receptor beta chains were sequenced from one sample in a study of tissue T cells after allogeneic stem cell transplantation. Regarding time point: mouse harvest day 14 after allogeneic transplant. The graft held 10^6 splenic CD5+ T cells and 10^7 T-cell-depleted bone marrow cells. Clones were read by immunoSEQ multiplex PCR, and TCRdb kept only the in-frame ones, dropping some. The sample includes roughly 3,300 clones, roughly 43% seen only once; the top ten take 23%. The sample comprised gut tissue. These receptor sequences come from a female BALB/c mouse given C57BL/6 T cells with graft-versus-host disease after an allogeneic hematopoietic cell transplant.

By share, this clone ranks as large. Germline and genes: mouse. The CDR3 is cut off 1 residue early in the read; its end comes from the germline J gene. The genes are TRBV12-1 and TRBJ2-7; 11 bases agree with TRBD2. CDR1 SGHSN and CDR2 HYEKVE come from the germline V gene. V lost 0 bases, J lost 6 bases, and 6 bases stayed unmatched. The length of the CDR3 is 15 residues. CDR3 sequence reads: CASSLGHWGGFEQYF. CDR3 bases read: TGTGCCAGCTCTCTCGGTCACTGGGGGGGCTTTGAACAGTAC.

This clone was seen a handful of times. Gene labels here are mouse ones. The sequenced CDR3 bases are TGTGCCAGCAGGAGACAGCTCCAAGACACCCAGTAC. Residues: CASRRQLQDTQY. The whole CDR3 region reads CASRRQLQDTQYF. The chain combines TRBV26 with TRBJ2-5; D perhaps matches TRBD1 (5 bases). The read halts 1 residue ahead of the CDR3 end, with the missing end drawn from the germline J gene. The CDR3 spans 13 residues. Germline CDR1 and CDR2: KGHPV and FQNQEV (reference sequence). V lost 6 bases to trimming and J lost 2 bases, with 9 bases between them.

As regards this clone: Genes and germline come from the mouse. The read gets to within 1 residue of the CDR3 end, and the germline J gene fills in the rest. This chain connects TRBV12-2 to TRBJ1-3; D is ambiguous. With 0 bases removed from V and 0 bases from J, the gap between germline ends came to 5 bases. The CDR3 totals 14 residues. In germline, CDR1 is SGHLS, CDR2 HYDKME. The CDR3 is CASSLGDSGNTLYF. Partial CDR3 DNA: TGTGCCAGCTCTCTCGGGGATTCTGGAAATACGCTCTAT. Using reference TRBV12-2 and TRBJ1-3 for the parts outside the CDR3, the full variable domain is NSGVVQSPRYIIKGKGERSILKCIPISGHLSVAWYQQTQGQELKFFIQHYDKMERDKGNLPSRFSVQQFDDYHSEMNMSALELEDSAVYFCASSLGDSGNTLYFGEGSRLIVV.

About this clone: Mouse germline and gene names are used. The missing CDR3 end, 1 residue past where the read stops, is filled in from the germline J gene. The chain has TRBV12-1 and TRBJ2-2; D remains ambiguous. The length of the CDR3 is 15 residues. V gave up 0 bases and J gave up 0 bases, with 7 bases separating them. The V gene's germline CDR1 is SGHSN and CDR2 HYEKVE. The CDR3 protein is CASSLIRANTGQLYF. CDR3 bases read: TGTGCCAGCTCTCTCATTCGCGCAAACACCGGGCAGCTCTAC.

By share of the sample, this clone is medium-sized. Each gene name is a mouse one. The read comes to an end 1 residue before the CDR3 does, leaving the germline J gene to fill in the end. The genes are TRBV12-2 and TRBJ2-1, with 9 positions matching TRBD2. The CDR3 is made up of 15 amino acids. The germline V gene has CDR1 SGHLS and CDR2 HYDKME. The ends lost 0 bases at V and 7 bases at J; junction bases unmatched: 6. CDR3 protein: CASSLWGGARAEQFF. CDR3 bases read: TGTGCCAGCTCTCTCTGGGGGGGCGCGAGGGCTGAGCAGTTC. Full variable domain (remainder filled in from reference TRBV12-2 and TRBJ2-1): NSGVVQSPRYIIKGKGERSILKCIPISGHLSVAWYQQTQGQELKFFIQHYDKMERDKGNLPSRFSVQQFDDYHSEMNMSALELEDSAVYFCASSLWGGARAEQFFGPGTRLTVL.

Details on this clone: Mouse names are used for the genes. Sequencing ends 1 residue short of the CDR3 end; the germline J gene provides the rest. The chain carries TRBV16 and TRBJ2-4; D might be TRBD2 (6 bases). CDR1 is SGHSA and CDR2 is FRNQAP in the germline V gene. The CDR3 extends over 15 amino acids. Trimming cost V 0 bases and J 0 bases, with 7 bases left between them. CDR3 sequence reads: CASSLDGGSQNTLYF. The sequenced CDR3 bases are TGTGCAAGCAGCTTAGATGGGGGTAGTCAAAACACCTTGTAC. The full variable domain, with the rest looked up from reference TRBV16 and TRBJ2-4, is NAGVIQTPRHKVTGKGQEATLWCEPISGHSAVFWYRQTIVQGLEFLTYFRNQAPIDDSGMPKERFSAQMPNQSHSTLKIQSTQPQDSAVYLCASSLDGGSQNTLYFGAGTRLSVL.

This clone was picked up a small number of times. The listed genes are named as in mouse. The DNA ends 1 residue before the CDR3 does, and the rest of the CDR3 is filled in from the germline J gene. The gene calls are TRBV2 and TRBJ1-3, with D possibly matching TRBD1 (6 bases). The germline CDR1 and CDR2 sequences are LGHNA and YSYQKL. Trimming pared 0 bases from V and 4 bases from J, leaving 7 bases between. The length of the CDR3 is 14 residues. The CDR3 bases that were read are TGTGCCAGCAGCCAAGACAGGGGAGGAAATACGCTCTAT. Its protein product is CASSQDRGGNTLY. The CDR3 in its entirety is CASSQDRGGNTLYF.

By share of the sample, this clone is medium-sized. Gene names and germline refer to mouse. The read ends 1 residue early relative to the CDR3; the germline J gene fills the gap. The chain has TRBV3 and TRBJ1-4; tentative D call: TRBD1 (5 bases). V lost 4 bases and J lost 0, with 9 bases in between. Germline V gene data show CDR1 as SNHLY and CDR2 as FYNGKV (reference sequence). The CDR3 is made up of 15 amino acids. CDR3 residues: CASSSRQFSNERLFF. Incomplete CDR3 DNA: TGTGCCAGCAGCTCTAGACAGTTTTCCAACGAAAGATTATTT.

As concerns this clone: Gene names and germline refer to mouse. The missing CDR3 end, 1 residue past where the read stops, is filled in from the germline J gene. The chain couples TRBV26 to TRBJ2-2, with 8 bases lining up with TRBD2. This CDR3 is 16 amino acids long. J lost 4 bases, V lost 0 bases, and 4 bases had no gene match. Germline-derived CDR1 and CDR2 are KGHPV and FQNQEV (reference sequence). CDR3 protein: CASSLSWGGGTGQLYF. The covered CDR3 bases are TGTGCCAGCAGTCTGTCGTGGGGGGGAGGCACCGGGCAGCTCTAC.

Remarks on this clone: Gene names denote mouse genes. The sequenced fragment ends 1 residue before the CDR3 boundary, so the rest is inferred from the germline J gene. The chain uses TRBV16 and TRBJ2-5; 8 bases match TRBD2. Trimming cost V 1 base and J 5 bases; bases outside gene matches: 2. The CDR3 is 14 residues long. Germline V CDR1 and CDR2: SGHSA, FRNQAP. Incomplete CDR3 DNA: TGTGCAAGCAGCTTAGTTGGGGGGGGAGACACCCAGTAC. Translation: CASSLVGGGDTQY. The entire CDR3 reads CASSLVGGGDTQYF.

This clone is labeled medium-sized (0.01 to 0.1%). The listed genes are named as in mouse. Sequencing ends 1 residue short of the CDR3 end; the germline J gene provides the rest. J is TRBJ2-7 and V is TRBV3, with 13 bases fitting TRBD2. Trimming at V came to 5 bases and at J to 0 bases, leaving 4 bases not matched to a gene. CDR3 size: 16 residues. Germline CDR1 and CDR2: SNHLY and FYNGKV (reference sequence). The sequenced part of the CDR3 DNA is TGTGCCAGCAGCCAGGGACTGGGGGGGAGCTCCTATGAACAGTAC. It encodes CASSQGLGGSSYEQY. The entire CDR3 is CASSQGLGGSSYEQYF. The entire variable domain, with the rest obtained from reference TRBV3 and TRBJ2-7, is as follows: GPKVLQIPSHQIIDMGQMVTLNCDPVSNHLYFYWYKQILGQQMEFLVNFYNGKVMEKSKLFKDQFSVERPDGSYFTLKIQPTALEDSAVYFCASSQGLGGSSYEQYFGPGTRLTVL.

Worth noting for this clone: Gene names are mouse gene names. The read falls 1 residue short of the CDR3 end, and the missing part is taken from the germline J gene. The rearrangement joins TRBV13-2 to TRBJ1-6; D remains ambiguous. TRBJ1-6 is an ORF, and what it does is uncertain. Trimming left V 0 bases short and J 7 bases short, with 8 bases between. The CDR3 runs to 14 residues. Germline lookup yields CDR1 NNHNN and CDR2 SYGAGS (reference sequence). Incomplete CDR3 DNA: TGTGCCAGCGGTGATGGGCGAGGGAATTCGCCCCTCTAC. It encodes CASGDGRGNSPLY. The full CDR3 is CASGDGRGNSPLYF.

Note on this clone: Gene and germline names: mouse. The observed sequence ends 1 residue before the CDR3 terminus, with the missing tail filled in from the germline J gene. V gene TRBV15 combines with J gene TRBJ1-3, with 9 bases identical to TRBD1. Trimming removed 6 bases from V and 0 bases from J; junction bases left unmatched: 6. Germline V CDR1 and CDR2: SGHND, FRSKSL. CDR3 length: 16 amino acids. CDR3 bases read: TGTGCCAGCAGCCCCGGGACAGGGAATTCTGGAAATACGCTCTAT. Its protein is CASSPGTGNSGNTLY. The full CDR3 is CASSPGTGNSGNTLYF. The full variable domain, with the rest looked up from reference TRBV15 and TRBJ1-3, is DAGVTQTPRHEVAEKGQTIILKCEPVSGHNDLFWYRQTKIQGLELLSYFRSKSLMEDGGAFKDRFKAEMLNSSFSTLKIQPTEPKDSAVYLCASSPGTGNSGNTLYFGEGSRLIVV.

With respect to this clone: The genes are named according to mouse. The part of the CDR3 DNA that was read is TGTGCCAGCAGTCTCAACTGGGGGCTAAACACCTTGTAC. This translates into CASSLNWGLNTLY. The whole CDR3 sequence is CASSLNWGLNTLYF. This rearrangement joins TRBV26 to TRBJ2-4; 8 bases are shared with TRBD2. From the germline J gene comes the end of the CDR3, since the read stops 1 residue before it. CDR3 length: 14 amino acids. Germline lookup yields CDR1 KGHPV and CDR2 FQNQEV (reference sequence). V was clipped by 3 bases and J by 5 bases; unmatched bases: 4.

For this clone: Genes here carry mouse names. The read terminates 1 residue before the CDR3 end, so the remaining end is supplied by the germline J gene. This chain links TRBV15 with TRBJ1-1; TRBD1 aligns across 8 bases. The junction had 1 base not matched to a gene; V was cut back by 5 bases and J by 8 bases. The germline CDR1 and CDR2 sequences are SGHND and FRSKSL. The CDR3 consists of 11 residues. This chain's CDR3 is CASSRTGEVFF. Incomplete CDR3 DNA: TGTGCCAGCAGTAGGACAGGGGAAGTCTTC.

For this clone: A far larger clone is a single base away, which makes a read error likely. Germline and genes: mouse. The read finishes 1 residue shy of the CDR3 end, and the germline J gene is used to complete it. This chain connects TRBV19 to TRBJ2-7; TRBD2 might be the D (6 bases). V lost 1 base to trimming and J lost 6 bases, with 14 bases between them. CDR3 length equals 14 residues. Germline V CDR1 and CDR2: FNHDT, SITEND (reference sequence). The CDR3 spells CASSIRAGGSEQYF. CDR3 bases read: TGTGCCAGCAGTATACGGGCGGGGGGATCTGAACAGTAC.

This clone was detected only a few times. Genes and germline are mouse. The CDR3 end falls 1 residue outside the read, so it is completed with the germline J gene. This chain joins TRBV26 and TRBJ1-3; TRBD1 matches at 7 bases. Per the germline V gene, CDR1 is KGHPV and CDR2 is FQNQEV (reference sequence). There are 15 residues in the CDR3. V dropped 6 bases and J dropped 0; count of bases not matched to a gene: 5. CDR3: CASRWDRSSGNTLYF. CDR3 DNA, as far as it was read: TGTGCCAGCAGGTGGGACAGATCTTCTGGAAATACGCTCTAT. Variable domain in full (rest from reference TRBV26 and TRBJ1-3): NSKVIQTPRYLVKGQGQKAKMRCIPEKGHPVVFWYQQNKNNEFKFLINFQNQEVLQQIDMTEKRFSAECPSNSPCSLEIQSSEAGDSALYLCASRWDRSSGNTLYFGEGSRLIVV.